This is a list of T cell receptor beta chains from one sample in a study of CD8+CD57+ T cells in acquired aplastic anemia. MiXCR, run by TCRdb on the reads, gives a single entry per CDR3 protein. The sample lists a few hundred thousand distinct CDR3 sequences, around 33% occurring once. Source material: sorted CD4+, CD8+, or CD8+CD57+ T cells (not recorded which) from PBMCs. The receptors originated from a human donor with aplastic anemia. CDR3s include the opening cysteine and the closing phenylalanine or tryptophan. A D gene is named only where the DNA matches it firmly. Clone size is given for some rows only: seen once, a few or many times, or a class if the clone is expanded.

v_call	clone_size	d_call	j_call	cdr3_nt	cdr3_aa
TRBV12-3/TRBV12-4	few	NA	TRBJ1-2	TGTGCCAGCAGGGTAACAGGTAACACCGGAATTGGAGGCTACACCTTC	CASRVTGNTGIGGYTF
TRBV19	NA	NA	TRBJ2-7	TGTGCCAGTAGCGGCCAAGCGGACTACGAGCAGTACTTC	CASSGQADYEQYF
TRBV20-1	NA	NA	TRBJ1-3	TGCAGTGCGGGGGTATCTGGAAACACCATATATTTT	CSAGVSGNTIYF
TRBV4-1	NA	NA	TRBJ1-4	TGCGCCAGCAGCCAAGGGGGTAGGGCCAACGGAAATGAAAAACTGTTTTTT	CASSQGGRANGNEKLFF
TRBV9	NA	NA	TRBJ2-1	TGTGCCAGCAGCCTTAGTGGAGGGCTAGTTAATGAGCAGTTCTTC	CASSLSGGLVNEQFF
TRBV20-1	NA	NA	TRBJ2-3	TGCAGTGCTAGTGTGGGCGGCCTGGATACGCAGTATTTT	CSASVGGLDTQYF
TRBV25-1	many	NA	TRBJ2-7	TGTGCCAGCAGTGAATCTAAAACAGGGTTTTCAGCCTACGAGCAGTACTTC	CASSESKTGFSAYEQYF
TRBV20-1	NA	TRBD1	TRBJ1-1	TGCAGTGCCCCTTGGGACAGAGAAAACACTGAAGCTTTCTTT	CSAPWDRENTEAFF
TRBV5-1	few	TRBD1	TRBJ1-3	TGCGCCAGCAGCTTCCGGGACAGGGGCTCTGGAAACACCATATATTTT	CASSFRDRGSGNTIYF
TRBV7-2	few	NA	TRBJ2-1	TGTGCCAGCAGCTTATGGACCCAACAAAGTCAGTTCTTC	CASSLWTQQSQFF
TRBV2	NA	TRBD1	TRBJ2-7	TGTGCCAGCAGCGAATTGACAGGGTATGACGAGCAGTACTTC	CASSELTGYDEQYF
TRBV11-2	many	TRBD1	TRBJ1-2	TGTGCCAGCAGCGCGCTACGACAGGGGGTTGACTATGGCTACACCTTC	CASSALRQGVDYGYTF
TRBV27	NA	TRBD2	TRBJ2-7	TGTGCCAGCAGATCGGGACTAGCGGGAAGCGAGCAGTACTTC	CASRSGLAGSEQYF
TRBV29-1	many	NA	TRBJ1-2	TGCAGCGTTGGGACGCTCCAGAGGAACTATGGCTACACCTTC	CSVGTLQRNYGYTF
TRBV30	NA	NA	TRBJ2-5	TGTGCCTGGAGTGTAGGTTCTCAATCGCACTTC	CAWSVGSQSHF
TRBV2	many	TRBD1	TRBJ2-7	TGTGCCAGCAGTGAGGGACAGGGTAACGGCTACGAGCAGTACTTC	CASSEGQGNGYEQYF
TRBV11-2	few	NA	TRBJ1-6	TGTGCCAGCAGCTTTGGTGGGAGCTCCTATAATTCACCCCTCCACTTT	CASSFGGSSYNSPLHF
TRBV19	once	TRBD1	TRBJ2-1	TGTGCCAGCAGCCGAATACAGGGGGCTAATGAGCAGTTCTTC	CASSRIQGANEQFF
TRBV10-1	once	TRBD1	TRBJ1-2	TGCGCCAGAGGGACAGGAGATTATGGCTACACCTTC	CARGTGDYGYTF
TRBV14	many	NA	TRBJ1-2	TGTGCCAGCAGCCAGGCCGGAGGGTGGTATGGCTACACCTTC	CASSQAGGWYGYTF
TRBV2	few	TRBD1	TRBJ2-3	TGTGCCAGCGGCGTGAACAGGGGAACCACAGATACGCAGTATTTT	CASGVNRGTTDTQYF
TRBV7-8	few	TRBD2	TRBJ2-7	TGTGCCTGGAGCGCACTAGCGCGCGCCTACGAGCAGTACTTC	CAWSALARAYEQYF
TRBV15	NA	TRBD2	TRBJ2-1	TGTGCCACCAGCAGAGATAGCTGGCTAGCGGGAGGGCCTCATGAGCAGTTCTTC	CATSRDSWLAGGPHEQFF
TRBV9	few	NA	TRBJ2-7	TGTGCCAGCAGCGTAGGAGCTGGGGGCTCCTACGAGCAGTACTTC	CASSVGAGGSYEQYF
TRBV19	NA	TRBD2	TRBJ2-4	TGTGCCAGTAGTATGCTAGCGGGATCCAAAAACATTCAGTACTTC	CASSMLAGSKNIQYF
TRBV19	many	TRBD1	TRBJ2-7	TGTGCCACCCGGACAGGGGGCGACGCCTACGAGCAGTACTTC	CATRTGGDAYEQYF
TRBV14	many	NA	TRBJ1-2	TGTGCCAGCAGCCAAAGGGGGGGATTTACGAACTATGGCTACACCTTC	CASSQRGGFTNYGYTF
TRBV5-4	NA	TRBD2	TRBJ2-7	TGTGCCAGCAGCTCAGGACTAGCGGGAGGCCGAGGGCAGTACTTC	CASSSGLAGGRGQYF